The 27 T cell receptor beta chains below were found in one sample sequenced in a study of blood T cell repertoires in COVID-19. Assay used: immunoSEQ multiplex PCR; TCRdb lists only in-frame clones, some missing. The sample lists roughly 380,000 clones; almost 90% were seen once. The specimen was PBMCs or T cells enriched from blood (not recorded which). Receptor source: a woman younger than 45 who had been exposed to COVID-19.

This chain joins TRBV7-9 and TRBJ1-2, with 7 positions matching TRBD1. This CDR3 comprises 17 residues. Germline V gene data show CDR1 as SEHNR and CDR2 as FQNEAQ (reference sequence). V lost 1 base and J lost 8; bases outside the gene matches: 16. Here the CDR3 DNA reads TGTGCCAGCAGCTTAGAGGGACAGTTAACCGCCCGGATGGGCTACACCTTC. Protein product: CASSLEGQLTARMGYTF.

This chain uses TRBV7-9 with TRBJ2-3, with 7 bases fitting TRBD1. The CDR3 loop spans 16 amino acids. V trimming: 5 bases; J trimming: 2 bases; junction bases outside the gene matches: 10. Germline loops: CDR1 SEHNR, CDR2 FQNEAQ (reference sequence). The CDR3 bases are TGTGCCAGCAGCCCCCGGGACAGTATTATCACAGATACGCAGTATTTT. Protein sequence: CASSPRDSIITDTQYF.

The gene calls are TRBV3-1 (or the pseudogene TRBV3-2) and TRBJ1-5; D is possibly TRBD1 (5 bases). V was shortened by 5 bases and J by 2 bases, with 13 bases between the two germline ends. Germline values: CDR1 LGHDT, CDR2 YNNKEL (reference sequence). This CDR3 spans 15 amino acids. The CDR3 nucleotides read TGTGCCAGCAGCGATCGGGGAGGGGGCAATCAGCCCCAGCATTTT. It is translated as CASSDRGGGNQPQHF.

The rearrangement joins TRBV3-1 (or the pseudogene TRBV3-2) to TRBJ1-4, with a weak D call TRBD1 (6 bases). This CDR3 contains 18 residues. Deletions cut 1 base from V and 3 bases from J, with 18 bases between. Germline V CDR1 and CDR2: LGHDT, YNNKEL (reference sequence). Here the CDR3 DNA reads TGTGCCAGCAGCCAAGTAGCGGGGGCGCAGACGGCTAATGAAAAACTGTTTTTT. Its translation: CASSQVAGAQTANEKLFF.

The chain combines TRBV7-3 with TRBJ1-1; 7 bases align to TRBD1. This CDR3 contains 13 residues. The V and J ends lost 5 bases and 3 bases, in that order; junction bases with no gene match: 3. Germline V gene lookup returns CDR1 SGHTA and CDR2 FQGTGA. In DNA, the CDR3 is TGTGCCAGCAGCAGACAGGGTGACACTGAAGCTTTCTTT. Residues: CASSRQGDTEAFF. The full variable domain, with the rest looked up from reference TRBV7-3 and TRBJ1-1, is GAGVSQTPSNKVTEKGKYVELRCDPISGHTALYWYRQSLGQGPEFLIYFQGTGAADDSGLPNDRFFAVRPEGSVSTLKIQRTERGDSAVYLCASSRQGDTEAFFGQGTRLTVV.

The chain uses TRBV27 and TRBJ1-6; D may be TRBD1 (5 bases). This CDR3 spans 17 amino acids. Trimming took 4 bases from V and 6 from J, leaving 19 bases between them. Germline assignment: CDR1 MNHEY and CDR2 SMNVEV (reference sequence). The CDR3 nucleotides read TGTGCCAGCAGTTCCCGGATAGGGGCCAAGGGTAATTCACCCCTCCACTTT. Translation gives CASSSRIGAKGNSPLHF.

J is TRBJ2-7 and V is TRBV2; 11 bases fit TRBD1. The CDR3 has 21 residues. Germline trimming cut 5 bases from V and 2 bases from J; bases unmatched to any gene: 23. Germline V CDR1 and CDR2: SNHLY, FYNNEI. CDR3 in DNA: TGTGCCAGCAGTACTTACCCAAAACTCGGACAGGGGGCTTCTGGGCCCTACGAGCAGTACTTC. Translating gives CASSTYPKLGQGASGPYEQYF.

The chain combines TRBV7-2 with TRBJ2-5; 7 bases fit TRBD2. Germline loops: CDR1 SGHTA, CDR2 FQGNSA. The CDR3 is made up of 15 amino acids. Losses at the gene ends were 3 bases for V and 5 bases for J; bases not matched to a gene: 9. In nucleotides, the CDR3 is TGTGCCAGCAGCTTTGGGGGAGGGCCAGGGGAGACCCAGTACTTC. This gives the protein CASSFGGGPGETQYF.

This chain's CDR3 is CASSAQAEGGYGYTF. DNA of the CDR3: TGTGCCAGCAGCGCCCAGGCGGAGGGAGGCTATGGCTACACCTTC. The chain combines TRBV28 with TRBJ1-2; D is unclear. CDR3 size: 15 residues. Trimming removed 6 bases from V and 4 bases from J, with 18 bases in between. Germline CDR1 MDHEN, CDR2 SYDVKM.

The chain joins TRBV28 to TRBJ2-1; 10 nucleotides line up with TRBD2. Unmatched junction bases numbered 14, after V lost 3 bases and J lost 6 bases. Germline V CDR1 and CDR2: MDHEN, SYDVKM. CDR3 size: 18 residues. CDR3 amino acids: CASSLGLKREGRSNEQFF. The CDR3 coding sequence is TGTGCCAGCAGTTTGGGATTGAAGCGGGAGGGTAGGAGCAATGAGCAGTTCTTC.

The J gene is TRBJ2-7, the V gene TRBV30, with TRBD2 matching over 10 bases. The CDR3 is made up of 18 amino acids. V gave up 0 bases and J gave up 0 bases; unmatched junction bases: 11. Germline CDR1 and CDR2: GTSNPN and SVGIG (reference sequence). CDR3 amino acids: CAWSVLFQTSGRSYEQYF. The CDR3 bases are TGTGCCTGGAGTGTACTATTCCAGACTAGCGGGCGCTCCTACGAGCAGTACTTC.

The V call is TRBV19, the J call TRBJ2-2, with 12 bases that match TRBD2. With 2 bases clipped from V and 3 bases from J, the junction kept 7 bases outside the gene matches. The germline V gene has CDR1 LNHDA and CDR2 SQIVND (reference sequence). This CDR3 contains 18 residues. The CDR3 reads CASSIRALAGGHTGELFF. The CDR3 region has the DNA TGTGCCAGTAGTATAAGGGCACTAGCGGGAGGTCACACCGGGGAGCTGTTTTTT.

The chain links TRBV5-6 to TRBJ1-4, with 7 bases fitting TRBD1. The CDR3 spans 16 residues. The ends lost 3 bases at V and 3 bases at J; junction bases unmatched: 8. CDR1 and CDR2 from the germline V gene are SGHDT and YYEEEE. CDR3 loop: CASSSPDRKSNEKLFF. The CDR3 DNA reads as TGTGCCAGCAGCTCGCCGGACAGGAAGTCTAATGAAAAACTGTTTTTT.

This sequence joins TRBV9 and TRBJ2-7, with 11 bases identical to TRBD1. This CDR3 spans 19 amino acids. Germline V gene data show CDR1 as SGDLS and CDR2 as YYNGEE. J was trimmed by 3 bases and V by 1 base; bases with no gene match: 15. The CDR3 loop is CASSVRDSRDRGIGYEQYF. CDR3 DNA sequence: TGTGCCAGCAGCGTAAGGGACTCCCGGGACAGGGGGATAGGCTACGAGCAGTACTTC.

The chain uses TRBV6-2 or TRBV6-3 and TRBJ2-7, with 12 bases that match TRBD2. The CDR3 runs to 19 residues. The trim removed 0 bases at V and 4 bases at J, leaving 13 bases unmatched. Germline V gene lookup returns CDR1 MNHEY and CDR2 SVGEGT. This CDR3 is CASSYSIFRLAGGGYEQYF. The CDR3 DNA follows: TGTGCCAGCAGTTACTCGATATTTCGGCTAGCGGGAGGGGGATACGAGCAGTACTTC.

The chain has TRBV6-5 and TRBJ2-5, with a tentative D call TRBD2 (6 bases). The CDR3 loop spans 13 amino acids. Trimming took 10 bases from V and 7 from J, leaving 19 bases between them. Germline V CDR1 and CDR2: MNHEY, SVGAGI. CDR3 amino acids: CATRRRALGTQYF. DNA of the CDR3: TGTGCCACCAGACGGAGGGCCCTAGGGACCCAGTACTTC.

The chain is built from TRBV27 and TRBJ1-5; D uncertain. Germline values: CDR1 MNHEY, CDR2 SMNVEV (reference sequence). CDR3 length: 13 amino acids. The V gene lost 0 bases and the J gene lost 7 bases, with 7 bases spanning the gap. CDR3 amino acids: CASSLSLFQPQHF. In nucleotides, the CDR3 is TGTGCCAGCAGTTTATCACTATTCCAGCCCCAGCATTTT.

This clone was seen only once. This rearrangement joins TRBV15 to TRBJ2-7; D call uncertain. V was cut by 3 bases and J by 7 bases, with 16 bases left in between. The V gene's germline CDR1 is LNHNV and CDR2 YYDKDF (reference sequence). This CDR3 contains 14 residues. The chain's CDR3 is CATSRGQAPGEQYF. CDR3 sequence (DNA): TGTGCCACCAGCAGGGGTCAGGCCCCTGGGGAGCAGTACTTC.

This clone was detected once. The CDR3 coding sequence is TGTGCCAGCAATCTTTACGGGGGCACTGAAGCTTTCTTT. Its translation: CASNLYGGTEAFF. J is TRBJ1-1 and V is TRBV28; D may be TRBD1 (5 bases). The CDR3 runs to 13 residues. V lost 7 bases and J 4 bases, leaving 13 bases between the germline ends. Germline V lookup: CDR1 MDHEN, CDR2 SYDVKM.

In the case of this clone: Its ends do not fully match the called genes, so a read error is possible. This chain uses TRBV24-1 with TRBJ2-7; 8 bases line up with TRBD1. Germline CDR1 and CDR2: KGHDR and SFDVKD. The CDR3 has 15 amino acids. This chain's CDR3 is CATSDLLDRAYERYF. The DNA of the CDR3 is TGTGCCACCAGTGATTTGCTGGACAGGGCCTACGAGCGGTACTTC.

This sequence joins TRBV5-1 and TRBJ1-1, with a weak D call TRBD1 (6 bases). CDR3 length equals 16 residues. V lost 3 bases and J 0 bases, leaving 15 bases between the germline ends. In germline, CDR1 is SGHRS, CDR2 YFSETQ. The chain's CDR3 is CASSYGGQPMNTEAFF. CDR3 coding DNA: TGCGCCAGCAGCTACGGAGGACAGCCTATGAACACTGAAGCTTTCTTT.

The rearrangement links TRBV5-6 to TRBJ2-7, with 9 bases aligning to TRBD2. Germline lookup yields CDR1 SGHDT and CDR2 YYEEEE. This CDR3 contains 17 residues. Trimming at V came to 6 bases and at J to 4 bases, leaving 17 bases not matched to a gene. CDR3 nucleotides: TGTGCCAGCACCTTTAGGACCGTTAGCGGGAGAAGGTACGAGCAGTACTTC. Its translation: CASTFRTVSGRRYEQYF.

The chain links TRBV7-9 to TRBJ2-1; 12 bases fit TRBD2. Germline V gene data show CDR1 as SEHNR and CDR2 as FQNEAQ (reference sequence). The CDR3 extends over 16 amino acids. The junction had 5 bases not matched to a gene; V was cut back by 5 bases and J by 3 bases. The CDR3 bases are TGTGCCAGCAGCCCCCTAGCGGGGGGGTTCTACAATGAGCAGTTCTTC. It is translated as CASSPLAGGFYNEQFF. Using reference TRBV7-9 and TRBJ2-1 for the parts outside the CDR3, the full variable domain is DTGVSQNPRHKITKRGQNVTFRCDPISEHNRLYWYRQTLGQGPEFLTYFQNEAQLEKSRLLSDRFSAERPKGSFSTLEIQRTEQGDSAMYLCASSPLAGGFYNEQFFGPGTRLTVL.

The chain recombines TRBV12-5 with TRBJ1-6, with 10 bases lining up with TRBD1. The CDR3 has 17 residues. The germline CDR1 and CDR2 sequences are LGHNT and FRNRAP. Trimming cost V 6 bases and J 5 bases; bases outside gene matches: 10. CDR3 nucleotides: TGTGCTAGTGGCCTCCGGGACAGGGGACCCCATAATTCACCCCTCCACTTT. As protein: CASGLRDRGPHNSPLHF. The variable domain in full, with the rest retrieved from reference TRBV12-5 and TRBJ1-6, is DARVTQTPRHKVTEMGQEVTMRCQPILGHNTVFWYRQTMMQGLELLAYFRNRAPLDDSGMPKDRFSAEMPDATLATLKIQPSEPRDSAVYFCASGLRDRGPHNSPLHFGNGTRLTVT.

This chain links TRBV5-1 with TRBJ2-1; a weak D match, TRBD2 (6 bases). The CDR3 spans 18 residues. Per the germline V gene, CDR1 is SGHRS and CDR2 is YFSETQ. With 4 bases removed from V and 5 bases from J, the gap between germline ends came to 25 bases. CDR3 coding DNA: TGCGCCAGCAGCGGAGGTGAAGTGGTTAGCGGTAATCACAATGAGCAGTTCTTC. Protein: CASSGGEVVSGNHNEQFF.

V gene TRBV5-1 combines with J gene TRBJ2-1; weak D call: TRBD2 (7 bases). The germline CDR1 and CDR2 sequences are SGHRS and YFSETQ. V gave up 0 bases and J gave up 8 bases, with 12 bases separating them. The CDR3 sequence is 14 residues long. Here the CDR3 reads CASSLGWEGDEQFF. The CDR3, as DNA: TGCGCCAGCAGCTTGGGGTGGGAGGGGGATGAGCAGTTCTTC.

The chain links TRBV19 to TRBJ2-7, with D maybe TRBD2 (6 bases). The V end lost 6 bases, the J end lost 3 bases, and 15 bases lay between the germline ends. This CDR3 region has 14 residues. Germline values: CDR1 LNHDA, CDR2 SQIVND (reference sequence). CDR3 coding DNA: TGTGCCAGTAGCTCCGGGACTCTCTTCTACGAGCAGTACTTC. This sequence encodes CASSSGTLFYEQYF.